These 30 T cell receptor beta chains were all obtained from the same sample, sequenced in a study of cytomegalovirus exposure and HLA in healthy donors. PCR used 60 Vbeta primers and 13 Jbeta primers. Method: immunoSEQ multiplex PCR; TCRdb's copy keeps in-frame clones and lacks some. The sample carries roughly 130,000 clones, over 60% recorded once. Sequenced sample: PBMCs. Receptors were obtained from a male donor in good health and CMV-seropositive.

The rearrangement links TRBV2 to TRBJ1-5, with D possibly matching TRBD1 (6 bases). Trimming stripped 6 bases from V and 1 base from J, with 13 bases between. CDR1 SNHLY and CDR2 FYNNEI come from the germline V gene. The CDR3 is 15 amino acids. The CDR3 loop reads CASSPGEMSNQPQHF. CDR3 in DNA: TGTGCCAGCAGCCCAGGGGAAATGAGCAATCAGCCCCAGCATTTT.

The chain links TRBV7-2 to TRBJ2-7; 9 bases map to TRBD1. Germline CDR1 SGHTA, CDR2 FQGNSA. This CDR3 has 15 residues. Losses at the gene ends were 0 bases for V and 4 bases for J; bases not matched to a gene: 4. In nucleotides, the CDR3 is TGTGCCAGCAGCTTAGCGCCGACAGGGGGTTACGAGCAGTACTTC. It translates to CASSLAPTGGYEQYF.

The genes are TRBV7-2 and TRBJ2-7; D unresolved. Germline V gives CDR1 SGHTA, CDR2 FQGNSA. The CDR3 spans 12 residues. V shed 5 bases and J shed 0 bases, with 5 bases lying between them. In DNA, the CDR3 is TGTGCCAGCAGCATAAACTCCTACGAGCAGTACTTC. Translating it yields CASSINSYEQYF.

The V call is TRBV28, the J call TRBJ1-5; D remains ambiguous. Trimming took 3 bases from V and 2 from J, leaving 8 bases between them. This CDR3 region has 14 residues. From germline, CDR1 is MDHEN and CDR2 SYDVKM. The chain's CDR3 is CASSFWQGNQPQHF. CDR3 bases: TGTGCCAGCAGTTTTTGGCAGGGCAATCAGCCCCAGCATTTT.

The chain is built from TRBV7-9 and TRBJ1-1; 10 bases line up with TRBD1. The CDR3 covers 16 residues. The germline V gene encodes CDR1 SEHNR and CDR2 FQNEAQ (reference sequence). Trimming cost V 3 bases and J 4 bases; bases outside gene matches: 8. The CDR3 loop is CASSFGTGVLGTEAFF. The CDR3 coding sequence is TGTGCCAGCAGCTTCGGGACAGGGGTTTTAGGCACTGAAGCTTTCTTT.

This chain uses TRBV7-9 with TRBJ2-7; TRBD1 is a possible D gene (6 bases). V was cut by 5 bases and J by 2 bases, with 16 bases left in between. CDR3 length: 15 residues. Germline V gives CDR1 SEHNR, CDR2 FQNEAQ (reference sequence). CDR3 nucleotide sequence: TGTGCCAGCAGCCGAAAGGGCAGGGGAGCCTACGAGCAGTACTTC. Residues: CASSRKGRGAYEQYF.

The chain has TRBV27 and TRBJ2-6; 9 bases agree with TRBD1. The CDR3 is made up of 17 amino acids. Germline V lookup: CDR1 MNHEY, CDR2 SMNVEV (reference sequence). With 8 bases clipped from V and 0 bases from J, the junction kept 8 bases outside the gene matches. CDR3 in DNA: TGTGCCAGCCGAACGACAGGGGGTTTCTCTGGGGCCAACGTCCTGACTTTC. This sequence encodes CASRTTGGFSGANVLTF.

This clone appeared a few times. This sequence joins TRBV7-2 and TRBJ2-1; 10 bases line up with TRBD2. Germline V CDR1 and CDR2: SGHTA, FQGNSA. With 3 bases clipped from V and 3 bases from J, the junction kept 2 bases outside the gene matches. This CDR3 has 15 amino acids. The CDR3: CASSFSSGSYNEQFF. CDR3 in DNA: TGTGCCAGCAGCTTTTCTAGCGGGAGCTACAATGAGCAGTTCTTC.

This sequence joins TRBV6-5 and TRBJ1-1; D perhaps matches TRBD1 (5 bases). Trimming left V 10 bases short and J 3 bases short, with 18 bases between. CDR1 is MNHEY, CDR2 SVGAGI, per germline. The CDR3 runs 14 residues. The CDR3: CATYPGGGYTEAFF. The CDR3 DNA reads as TGTGCCACCTATCCTGGGGGGGGGTACACTGAAGCTTTCTTT.

The V gene is TRBV7-8, the J gene TRBJ2-2, with D possibly matching TRBD1 (5 bases). The length of the CDR3 is 19 residues. The V end lost 2 bases, the J end lost 2 bases, and 21 bases lay between the germline ends. Germline loops: CDR1 SGHVS, CDR2 FQNEAQ. CDR3 nucleotides: TGTGCCAGCAGCTTACGGAGTGTTATGGGGCCCCGAAACACCGGGGAGCTGTTTTTT. Amino acids: CASSLRSVMGPRNTGELFF. Variable domain in full (rest from reference TRBV7-8 and TRBJ2-2): GAGVSQSPRYKVAKRGQDVALRCDPISGHVSLFWYQQALGQGPEFLTYFQNEAQLDKSGLPSDRFFAERPEGSVSTLKIQRTQQEDSAVYLCASSLRSVMGPRNTGELFFGEGSRLTVL.

The J gene is TRBJ2-2, the V gene TRBV5-1; 9 bases align to TRBD1. Germline-derived CDR1 and CDR2 are SGHRS and YFSETQ. J lost 9 bases, V lost 6 bases, and 9 bases had no gene match. The CDR3 is made up of 14 amino acids. Written as DNA, the CDR3 is TGCGCCAGCACAGAACAGGGGGCGAACCGGGAGCTGTTTTTT. This codes for CASTEQGANRELFF.

Written as DNA, the CDR3 is TGTGCCAGCAGTCGAGGGACAGAGATCAACACAGATACGCAGTATTTT. Translation: CASSRGTEINTDTQYF. The chain has TRBV27 and TRBJ2-3, with 7 bases fitting TRBD1. The CDR3 is 16 amino acids. CDR1 is MNHEY and CDR2 is SMNVEV in the germline V gene (reference sequence). V gave up 5 bases and J gave up 2 bases; unmatched junction bases: 10.

This clone occurred a few times. V and J are TRBV18 and TRBJ2-2, with 7 bases lining up with TRBD2. V trimming: 1 base; J trimming: 1 base; junction bases outside the gene matches: 6. The V gene's germline CDR1 is KGHSH and CDR2 LQKENI. The CDR3 has 17 amino acids. The CDR3 is CASSPREAGWNTGELFF. In nucleotides, the CDR3 is TGTGCCAGCTCACCACGTGAAGCGGGATGGAACACCGGGGAGCTGTTTTTT.

This clone was counted a single time. The V and J genes are TRBV5-8 and TRBJ2-2; 11 positions match TRBD2. This CDR3 comprises 18 residues. With 4 bases clipped from V and 1 base from J, the junction kept 9 bases outside the gene matches. Germline loops: CDR1 SGHTS, CDR2 YDEGEE. The DNA of the CDR3 is TGTGCCAGCAGCCCCGGAGCTACTAGCGGGAGGAACACCGGGGAGCTGTTTTTT. Its translation is CASSPGATSGRNTGELFF.

This clone was counted only a few times. V and J are TRBV25-1 and TRBJ2-2, with 11 bases that match TRBD1. The length of the CDR3 is 16 residues. CDR1 is MGHDK and CDR2 is SYGVNS in the germline V gene. V lost 4 bases, J lost 2 bases, and 3 bases stayed unmatched. CDR3 residues: CASSGGQGVNTGELFF. The CDR3 nucleotides read TGTGCCAGCAGTGGGGGACAGGGGGTTAACACCGGGGAGCTGTTTTTT.

This chain connects TRBV12-5 to TRBJ2-5; TRBD1 might be the D (5 bases). The CDR3 is made up of 18 amino acids. Trimming shortened V by 0 bases and J by 4 bases, and 21 bases separated the two germline ends. The V gene's germline CDR1 is LGHNT and CDR2 FRNRAP. The CDR3 region is CASGLVRTGQGNGETQYF. As DNA, the CDR3 is TGTGCTAGTGGTTTGGTCCGTACCGGTCAGGGCAATGGAGAGACCCAGTACTTC.

The chain couples TRBV28 to TRBJ1-2, with 8 bases identical to TRBD1. V was pared by 3 bases and J by 6 bases, with 12 bases of the junction left unmatched. The CDR3 contains 16 residues. Looked up from germline, CDR1 is MDHEN and CDR2 is SYDVKM. This chain's CDR3 is CASSLHRDRRLHGYTF. In DNA, the CDR3 is TGTGCCAGCAGTTTGCACCGGGACAGGAGGCTACATGGCTACACCTTC.

The V call is TRBV7-9, the J call TRBJ2-5; no clear D gene. Deletions cut 5 bases from V and 0 bases from J, with 7 bases between. From germline, CDR1 is SEHNR and CDR2 FQNEAQ (reference sequence). The CDR3 loop spans 13 amino acids. CDR3 sequence: CASSLMYQETQYF. In DNA, the CDR3 is TGTGCCAGCAGCCTTATGTACCAAGAGACCCAGTACTTC.

This chain links TRBV10-2 with TRBJ2-1; the match to TRBD2 covers 10 bases. V gave up 2 bases and J gave up 2 bases; unmatched junction bases: 3. The germline V gene encodes CDR1 WSHSY and CDR2 SAAADI. The CDR3 covers 16 residues. CDR3 protein: CASSEASGSTYNEQFF. The CDR3 DNA follows: TGCGCCAGCAGTGAGGCTAGCGGGAGTACCTACAATGAGCAGTTCTTC.

About this clone: Germline and junction disagree at one end, which may indicate a read error. The V gene is TRBV6-5, the J gene TRBJ2-3; maybe TRBD1 (5 bases). The CDR3 runs to 14 residues. CDR1 and CDR2 (germline): MNHEY, SVGAGI. In nucleotides, the CDR3 is TGTGCCAGCAGTTACTCGACGGACACAGGTACGCAGTATTTT. This translates into CASSYSTDTGTQYF.

The rearrangement links TRBV7-2 to TRBJ1-2; 7 bases are shared with TRBD1. J gave up 7 bases and V 5 bases, and 13 bases lay outside the gene matches. Germline values: CDR1 SGHTA, CDR2 FQGNSA. CDR3 length: 15 amino acids. In DNA, the CDR3 is TGTGCCAGCAGCCCGGGACAGAACCCCGTTAGTGGCTACACCTTC. It codes for CASSPGQNPVSGYTF.

As for this clone: Other DNA sequences of this sample code for an identical CDR3. The chain carries TRBV7-9 and TRBJ1-1; D possibly corresponds to TRBD1 (5 bases). Germline CDR1 reads SEHNR; CDR2 reads FQNEAQ (reference sequence). V dropped 1 base and J dropped 0 bases, with 6 bases sitting between them. This CDR3 contains 14 residues. Written as DNA, the CDR3 is TGTGCCAGCAGCTTAGGGGGGGTGAACACTGAAGCTTTCTTT. Its translation is CASSLGGVNTEAFF.

The V call is TRBV2, the J call TRBJ2-2, with TRBD2 identical over 10 bases. Germline V CDR1 and CDR2: SNHLY, FYNNEI. The length of the CDR3 is 14 residues. The junction had 6 bases not matched to a gene; V was cut back by 7 bases and J by 7 bases. DNA for the CDR3: TGTGCCAGCATCAAGCGGGGGGGCATCGGGGAGCTGTTTTTT. Amino acid sequence: CASIKRGGIGELFF. Supplemented by reference TRBV2 and TRBJ2-2, the full variable domain reads EPEVTQTPSHQVTQMGQEVILRCVPISNHLYFYWYRQILGQKVEFLVSFYNNEISEKSEIFDDQFSVERPDGSNFTLKIRSTKLEDSAMYFCASIKRGGIGELFFGEGSRLTVL.

The chain combines TRBV18 with TRBJ1-2, with TRBD1 as a possible D gene (5 bases). The CDR3 loop spans 15 amino acids. CDR1 and CDR2 (germline): KGHSH, LQKENI. The ends were cut back, 3 bases at V and 3 bases at J, with 14 bases in the middle. CDR3 sequence reads: CASSPLTVGDYGYTF. The CDR3 DNA reads TGTGCCAGCTCACCTCTGACAGTTGGGGACTATGGCTACACCTTC.

A few counts support this clone. The chain employs TRBV28 and TRBJ2-1; TRBD2 agrees at 11 bases. The CDR3 length is 16 residues. CDR1 is MDHEN and CDR2 is SYDVKM in the germline V gene. J was trimmed by 5 bases and V by 6 bases; bases with no gene match: 9. This chain's CDR3 is CASSPRLAGTHNEQFF. The CDR3 region has the DNA TGTGCCAGCAGCCCACGACTAGCGGGGACCCACAATGAGCAGTTCTTC.

CDR3 loop: CASTGVQETQYF. The CDR3 DNA reads TGTGCCAGTACAGGGGTCCAAGAGACCCAGTACTTC. This sequence joins TRBV27 and TRBJ2-5; 7 nucleotides line up with TRBD1. The germline gives CDR1 MNHEY, CDR2 SMNVEV (reference sequence). This CDR3 comprises 12 residues. The V and J ends lost 9 bases and 1 base, in that order; junction bases with no gene match: 2.

The rearrangement uses TRBV15 and TRBJ2-2; a weak D match, TRBD1 (5 bases). Germline V gene lookup returns CDR1 LNHNV and CDR2 YYDKDF (reference sequence). V lost 0 bases and J 0 bases, leaving 11 bases between the germline ends. This CDR3 spans 17 amino acids. CDR3 amino acids: CATSRDGATANTGELFF. The DNA of the CDR3 is TGTGCCACCAGCAGAGATGGGGCGACAGCGAACACCGGGGAGCTGTTTTTT.

The CDR3 loop reads CASSQDGRVGYGYTF. In DNA form, the CDR3 reads TGTGCCAGCAGCCAAGACGGCAGGGTGGGCTATGGCTACACCTTC. The chain links TRBV14 to TRBJ1-2, with a possible D match to TRBD1 (5 bases). CDR3 length: 15 amino acids. Germline CDR1 is SGHDN and CDR2 is FVKESK. Trimming removed 0 bases at V and 4 bases at J, with 12 bases between.

This chain joins TRBV2 and TRBJ2-5; tentative D call: TRBD1 (5 bases). Per germline, CDR1 SNHLY and CDR2 FYNNEI. The V end lost 4 bases, the J end lost 0 bases, and 9 bases lay between the germline ends. There are 14 residues in the CDR3. CDR3 nucleotide sequence: TGTGCCAGCAGTGTATACAGGAACCAAGAGACCCAGTACTTC. It translates to CASSVYRNQETQYF.

Comment on this clone: Other nucleotide sequences in the sample specify the same CDR3. V is TRBV29-1 and J is TRBJ2-7; no clear D gene. Germline V gene lookup returns CDR1 SQVTM and CDR2 ANQGSEA. The CDR3 contains 11 residues. Trimming stripped 0 bases from V and 3 bases from J, with 3 bases between. The CDR3 loop reads CSVEDNYEQYF. CDR3 nucleotide sequence: TGCAGCGTTGAAGACAACTACGAGCAGTACTTC.